The T cell receptor beta chain under discussion was sequenced for a study of cytomegalovirus exposure and HLA in healthy donors. Remarks on this clone: As yet, its antigen is unknown.

Regarding the study as a whole: For most subjects, TCR beta sequences were reported to predict HLA-A and HLA-B alleles with accuracy.

The PCR employed 60 Vbeta primers together with 13 Jbeta primers. Sequencing was performed with immunoSEQ multiplex PCR; in TCRdb, only in-frame clones are kept and a portion is missing. The sample includes more than 110,000 clones, over 75% of them seen just once. The CDR3 totals 13 residues. J lost 6 bases, V lost 4 bases, and 2 bases had no gene match. Looked up from germline, CDR1 is SGHVS and CDR2 is FQNEAQ. J is TRBJ2-1 and V is TRBV7-8; 8 nucleotides agree with TRBD1. This clonotype originated in a female donor in good health and CMV-seronegative. Sequenced input: PBMCs. The CDR3 spells CASSSTGVNEQFF. CDR3 nucleotide sequence: TGTGCCAGCAGCTCGACAGGGGTCAATGAGCAGTTCTTC.